This T cell receptor beta chain was captured by sequencing in a study of Ad26.COV2.S vaccination and SARS-CoV-2 variants. Study at large: The donor belonged to the COV1001 Ad26.COV2.S trial arm. Dosing was one shot or two shots 56 days apart.

Described treatment: 15 to 20 received Ad26.COV2.S at low or high dose, single or two shots; 5 received placebo; per-sample allocation not given. Each sample was drawn 63 days after the first injection (of vaccine or placebo). Sequencing used immunoSEQ multiplex PCR; TCRdb keeps in-frame clones, though not all of them. The repertoire has 300,000 to 500,000 clones, 70% to 90% of them found once; the top ten carry around 3.4%. This CDR3 is 12 amino acids long. Germline V gives CDR1 SQVTM, CDR2 ANQGSEA. This chain uses TRBV29-1 with TRBJ1-5, with D possibly being TRBD1 (5 bases). The input for sequencing was peripheral blood, taken in a trial of Ad26.COV2.S vaccine versus placebo. This sequence originates from a person between 18 and 59 years old who received the Ad26.COV2.S COVID-19 vaccine or a placebo. The CDR3: CRGPKGYQPQHF. The CDR3 DNA reads as TGCAGGGGACCCAAGGGGTATCAGCCCCAGCATTTT.